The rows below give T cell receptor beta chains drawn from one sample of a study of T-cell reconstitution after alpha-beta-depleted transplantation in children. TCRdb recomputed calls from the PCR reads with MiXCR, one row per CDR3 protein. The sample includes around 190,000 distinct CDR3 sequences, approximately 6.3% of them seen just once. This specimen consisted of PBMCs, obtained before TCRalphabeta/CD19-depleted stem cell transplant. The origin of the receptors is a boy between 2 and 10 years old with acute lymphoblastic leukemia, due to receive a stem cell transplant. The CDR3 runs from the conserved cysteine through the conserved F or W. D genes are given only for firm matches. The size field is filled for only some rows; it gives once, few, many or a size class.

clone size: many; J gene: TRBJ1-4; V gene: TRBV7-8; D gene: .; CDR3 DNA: TGTGCCAGCAGCTTAGGTCGGGGGGCGCGAGAAAAACTGTTTTTT; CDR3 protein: CASSLGRGAREKLFF
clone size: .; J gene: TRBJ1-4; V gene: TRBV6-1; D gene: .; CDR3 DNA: TGTGCCAGCAGGGGACGGAGCAATGAAAAACTGTTTTTT; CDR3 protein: CASRGRSNEKLFF
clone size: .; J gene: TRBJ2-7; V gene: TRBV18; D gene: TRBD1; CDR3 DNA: TGTGCCAGCTCACCCGCAGGGGGAGCCGAGCAGTACTTC; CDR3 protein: CASSPAGGAEQYF
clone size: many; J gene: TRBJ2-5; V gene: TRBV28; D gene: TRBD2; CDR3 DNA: TGTGCCAGCAGTTTGCCTGCTGCGGGGGGAGGGAACCAGTACTTC; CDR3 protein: CASSLPAAGGGNQYF
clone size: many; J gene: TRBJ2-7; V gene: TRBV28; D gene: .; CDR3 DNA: TGTGCCAGCAGTTTATGGGACCTCGTCCCCTACGAGCAGTACTTC; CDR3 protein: CASSLWDLVPYEQYF
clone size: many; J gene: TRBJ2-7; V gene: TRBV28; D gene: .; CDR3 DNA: TGTGCCAGCAGTCTCCCCGTAAACTCGAACGAGCAGTACTTC; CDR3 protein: CASSLPVNSNEQYF
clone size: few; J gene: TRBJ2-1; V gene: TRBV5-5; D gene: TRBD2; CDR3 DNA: TGTGCCAGCAGCGAAACTAGCGGGGGCCGCTACAATGAGCAGTTCTTC; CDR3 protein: CASSETSGGRYNEQFF
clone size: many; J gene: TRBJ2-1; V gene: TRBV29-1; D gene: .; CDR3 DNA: TGCAGCGTTGAAGATGGCCCGCCAAGGGAGCAGTTCTTC; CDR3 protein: CSVEDGPPREQFF
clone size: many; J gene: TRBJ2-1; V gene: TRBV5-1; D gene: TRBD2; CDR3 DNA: TGCGCCAGCAGCTTGGACGTAGCGGGGGCTTCAAGCTTC; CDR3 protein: CASSLDVAGASSF
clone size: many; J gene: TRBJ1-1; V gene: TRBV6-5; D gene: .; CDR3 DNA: TGTGCCAGCAGTTACTCGAGGAGGGGAAGGGGCACTGAAGCTTTCTTT; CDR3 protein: CASSYSRRGRGTEAFF
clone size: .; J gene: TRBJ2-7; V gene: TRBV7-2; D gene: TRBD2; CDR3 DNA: TGTGCCAGCAGCTTAGGCCCGGGACTAGCGGTCTCCTACGAGCAGTACTTC; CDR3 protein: CASSLGPGLAVSYEQYF
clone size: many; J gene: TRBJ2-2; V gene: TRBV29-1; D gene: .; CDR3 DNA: TGCAGCGTTGGATCGCCGGAGAACACCGGGGAGCTGTTTTTT; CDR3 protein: CSVGSPENTGELFF
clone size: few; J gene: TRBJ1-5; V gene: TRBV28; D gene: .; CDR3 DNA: TGTGCCGGCGGGAAGTCGTTGGGGTATAGCAATCAGCCCCAGCATTTT; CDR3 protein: CAGGKSLGYSNQPQHF
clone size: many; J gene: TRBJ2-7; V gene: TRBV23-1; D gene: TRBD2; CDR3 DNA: TGCGCCAGCAGGCCGACTAGCGGCACCTACGAGCAGTACTTC; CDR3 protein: CASRPTSGTYEQYF
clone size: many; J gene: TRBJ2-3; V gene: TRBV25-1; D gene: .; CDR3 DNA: TGTGCCAGCAGTCCGAGGGAATTCCATTTAACGGATACGCAGTATTTT; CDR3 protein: CASSPREFHLTDTQYF
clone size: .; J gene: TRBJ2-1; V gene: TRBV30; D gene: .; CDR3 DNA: TGTGCCTGGAGTCCGACGGCCAATGAGCAGTTCTTC; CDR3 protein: CAWSPTANEQFF
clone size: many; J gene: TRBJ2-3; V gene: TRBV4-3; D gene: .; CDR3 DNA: TGCGCCAGCAGCCAAGCGTCAGACAGTAGCACAGATACGCAGTATTTT; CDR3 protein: CASSQASDSSTDTQYF
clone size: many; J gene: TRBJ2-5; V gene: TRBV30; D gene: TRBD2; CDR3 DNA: TGTGCCTGGAGTACGGGAGCGGGAGAAGAGACCCAGTACTTC; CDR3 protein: CAWSTGAGEETQYF
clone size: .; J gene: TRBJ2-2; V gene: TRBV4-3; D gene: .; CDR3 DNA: TGCGCCAGCAGCCGAACCGAGGGGACCGGGGAGCTGTTTTTT; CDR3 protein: CASSRTEGTGELFF
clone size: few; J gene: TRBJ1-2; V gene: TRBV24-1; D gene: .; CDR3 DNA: TGTGCCACCAGTGATCCCAGGTACAGGGAAAATGGCTACACCTTC; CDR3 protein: CATSDPRYRENGYTF
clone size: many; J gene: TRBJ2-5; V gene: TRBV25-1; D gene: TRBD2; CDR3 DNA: TGTGCCAGCACGGGAGGGGAGACCCAGTACTTC; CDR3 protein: CASTGGETQYF
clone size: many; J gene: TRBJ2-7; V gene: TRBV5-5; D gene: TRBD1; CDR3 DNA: TGTGCCAGCAGCTTTTTTACAGGGGCCTACGAGCAGTACTTC; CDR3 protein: CASSFFTGAYEQYF
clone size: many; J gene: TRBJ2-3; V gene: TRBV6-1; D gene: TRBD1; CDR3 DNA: TGTGCCAGCAGTACCATACAGGGGCACGGAGATACGCAGTATTTT; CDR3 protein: CASSTIQGHGDTQYF
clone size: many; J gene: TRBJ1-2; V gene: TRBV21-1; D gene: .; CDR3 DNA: TGTGCCAGCAGCAAAGTGTGGGCAGGGAGCCCTGGTGGCTACACCTTC; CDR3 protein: CASSKVWAGSPGGYTF